The present T cell receptor beta chain was sequenced within a study of Graves' ophthalmopathy and Graves' hyperthyroidism listed by TCRdb under 2018. For the study in its entirety: Peripheral blood was collected at initial diagnosis, prior to any treatment. Once sampling was done, hyperthyroidism patients were given methimazole at a starting dose of 30 mg daily, while ophthalmopathy patients were given high-dose intravenous methylprednisolone. An independent validation cohort comprised roughly 20 hyperthyroidism patients and 15 to 17 patients who later progressed from hyperthyroidism to ophthalmopathy. The study used signatures of the TCR beta repertoire to tell Graves' ophthalmopathy apart from Graves' hyperthyroidism and to predict which patients would progress to ophthalmopathy. To explore V-J signatures distinguishing ophthalmopathy from hyperthyroidism, a discovery set of around 100 patients (about 41 ophthalmopathy, around 55 stable hyperthyroidism) was enrolled. In about 6 hyperthyroidism patients, T-cell repertoires of thyroid tissue and blood were compared. In total, some 140 blood samples were TCR-sequenced: some 40 ophthalmopathy, over 70 hyperthyroidism and approximately 17 hyperthyroidism-to-ophthalmopathy patients.

On this clonotype: Its binding antigen is unknown. Base qualities were left out, and no much larger clone turns up one base away.

On the study overall, not on this receptor specifically: Most expanded thyroid clonotypes with frequency above 0.001 were also detected in blood, suggesting blood repertoires may reflect the thyroid immune response. The 13-signature model separated ophthalmopathy from stable hyperthyroidism with about 86% sensitivity and 81% to 82% specificity in cross-validation, and 80%/75% in the test set. No statistical method was used to predetermine the sample size, and group allocation was not hidden from the investigators. In validation, the model predicted ophthalmopathy progression with 55% to 71% sensitivity and 72.22% specificity; about a dozen predicted patients were CT-confirmed with GO in a median of around 6 months.

TCR beta CDR3 regions were amplified from RNA transcripts for repertoire sequencing. The first round was an RT-PCR using HTBI primers with the Qiagen OneStep RT-PCR kit, and this first round was followed by a second-round multiplex PCR, then size selection and purification. The libraries underwent paired-end sequencing with 100 bp reads on an Illumina HiSeq2000. From the authors' description of their analysis: SOAPnuke was used for read processing, and reads with adapters, uncalled bases, a mean Phred below 15, or no exact constant-primer or identifier match were discarded. High-quality paired reads were merged with COPE v1.2.5. Clonotypes were defined as unique nucleotide sequences and were aligned to IMGT TRB V, D and J references using MiTCR v1.1. Analysis was restricted to V-J combinations with a frequency above 0.0001, which covered roughly 99% of repertoires. For each V-J combination, a TCR clonal expansion and chaos score was defined as F50 clonal expansion divided by the chaos observed in the TCRdist matrix. Features were reduced by Welch's t-statistics and random forest to roughly 14 V-J combinations, which fed a naive Bayes classifier. The similarity between thyroid and blood repertoires was quantified using the Morisita-Horn index. Using fastp trimming at Q25 and MiXCR clonotype assembly, TCRdb reanalyzed the public sequencing data and kept in-frame beta chains. Under each unique CDR3 protein, matching rows form one entry showing the most common genes and DNA. The V and J calls were determined by TCRdb, not by the authors. In all, the sample holds about 640,000 distinct CDR3 sequences, and over 40% of those were seen once. More than 2.5% of the sample is taken by the ten largest.

Ophthalmopathy patients were characterized by moderately to severely active disease, a Clinical Activity Score of at least 3, a NOSPECS grade of at least 4, and a disease duration under 3 months. Patients with other autoimmune diseases, uncontrolled infections, pregnancy or lactation were excluded from the study. Diagnosis relied on clinical symptoms, serum thyroxine, TRAb, thyroid ultrasound and orbital computed tomography. PBMCs were isolated from 10 ml of fresh peripheral blood by Ficoll-Paque density gradient centrifugation. Trizol reagent was used to extract the total RNA, and its quality was then checked on an Agilent 2100 Bioanalyzer. Sequencing used peripheral blood. This TCR derives from an adult man with Graves' ophthalmopathy.

The CDR3 is CATSRVLGGRGTQYF. Read as DNA, the sequence is TGTGCCACCAGCAGAGTTTTGGGAGGCCGAGGGACCCAGTACTTC. The chain employs TRBV15 and TRBJ2-5; TRBD2 is possibly the D segment (6 matching bases). V is pared back by 1 base and J by 7 bases, with 16 bases lying between the germline termini. Including cysteine and phenylalanine, the CDR3 has 15 amino acids. Only CDR3 DNA is held: 45 bases, read in frame from base 1. Based on the germline V gene (reference sequence), the CDR1 and CDR2 sequences are LNHNV and YYDKDF.